Each of the 15 T cell receptor beta chains below was sequenced from the same sample in a study of post-analysis software for immune sequencing data. Study results and caveats: Patients used about 5 TRBV segments, including TRBV5-6, TRBV5-1 and TRBV20-1, more often than controls.

These receptors' targets are unknown. Presence of unique molecular identifiers characterized the TCR beta cDNA libraries. MiXCR, run by TCRdb on the PCR reads, gives a single entry per CDR3 protein. The sample lists hundreds of thousands of distinct CDR3 sequences, 59% seen once, with 11% in the top ten. The sequencing sample was made of blood. The receptor set was obtained from a girl under 10 years old with multiple sclerosis.

This sequence joins TRBV12-3 or TRBV12-4 and TRBJ1-5; no definite D call. The CDR3 length is 12 residues. The germline V and J ends were trimmed by 3 bases and 6 bases, with 6 bases remaining between them. CDR3 DNA: TGTGCCAGCAGTTTTTCGATTCAGCCCCAGCATTTT. This codes for CASSFSIQPQHF.

V is TRBV6-1 and J is TRBJ2-3; TRBD1 might be the D (5 bases). Germline loops: CDR1 MNHNS, CDR2 SASEGT. CDR3 size: 15 residues. The V end was cut by 1 base, the J end by 0 bases, with 8 bases between. CDR3 region: CASSEVTVSTDTQYF. The CDR3 region has the DNA TGTGCCAGCAGTGAAGTGACAGTAAGCACAGATACGCAGTATTTT.

This clonotype occurred a few times. This chain joins TRBV12-3 or TRBV12-4 and TRBJ2-6, with 7 nucleotides matching TRBD2. V gave up 8 bases and J gave up 2 bases; unmatched junction bases: 6. This CDR3 contains 15 residues. CDR3 nucleotides: TGTGCCAGCCTCTGGGGAGGGGCTGGGGCCAACGTCCTGACTTTC. This codes for CASLWGGAGANVLTF.

About this clonotype: The junction departs from the called germline gene at one end, perhaps through a read error. This sequence joins TRBV4-1 and TRBJ1-2; TRBD1 might be the D (6 bases). The CDR3 has 14 amino acids. The V gene's germline CDR1 is MGHRA and CDR2 YSYEKL. In nucleotides, the CDR3 is TGCGCCGGCAGCCTTCCGGACAGACTATATGGCTACACCTTC. Amino acid sequence: CAGSLPDRLYGYTF.

The DNA of the CDR3 is TGCGCCAGCAGGGGTTTCAAAAACATTCAGTACTTC. Translated, it gives CASRGFKNIQYF. The chain employs TRBV5-1 and TRBJ2-4, with D uncertain. CDR1 is SGHRS, CDR2 YFSETQ, per germline. Trimming pared 5 bases from V and 3 bases from J, leaving 6 bases between. CDR3 length: 12 amino acids.

This clonotype was observed once. The junction shows a germline mismatch at one end, possibly a read error. The chain links TRBV20-1 to TRBJ2-7; possibly TRBD1 for D (6 bases). CDR1 DFQATT and CDR2 SNEGSKA come from the germline V gene (reference sequence). The CDR3 runs to 13 residues. The CDR3 spells CSASATGSSEQYF. The CDR3 nucleotides read TGCAGTGCTAGTGCCACAGGGTCCTCCGAGCAGTACTTC.

This clonotype was seen once. J is TRBJ2-3 and V is TRBV7-9, with D possibly being TRBD2 (6 bases). CDR1 is SEHNR, CDR2 FQNEAQ, per germline (reference sequence). Trimming removed 6 bases from V and 1 base from J, with 17 bases in between. The CDR3 covers 16 residues. The CDR3 here is CASSVGRGEGTDTQYF. CDR3 in DNA: TGTGCCAGCAGTGTGGGGCGGGGAGAAGGCACAGATACGCAGTATTTT.

The gene calls are TRBV4-3 and TRBJ1-2; D gene ambiguous. The V gene's germline CDR1 is LGHNA and CDR2 YSLEER. Trimming pared 3 bases from V and 6 bases from J, leaving 17 bases between. This CDR3 has 15 residues. CDR3 sequence (DNA): TGCGCCAGCAGCCACCGACTTCGGGGTCCGCATGGCTACACCTTC. Translated, it gives CASSHRLRGPHGYTF.

In its sample, this clonotype was seen a few times. The chain is built from TRBV29-1 and TRBJ1-1; 7 nucleotides line up with TRBD1. The CDR3 is 13 amino acids. Germline assignment: CDR1 SQVTM and CDR2 ANQGSEA. The ends lost 7 bases at V and 1 base at J; junction bases unmatched: 6. This CDR3 is CSATTGANTEAFF. The CDR3 bases are TGCAGCGCCACCACAGGGGCGAACACTGAAGCTTTCTTT.

The rearrangement links TRBV24-1 to TRBJ2-1; D call uncertain. The CDR3 loop spans 11 amino acids. In germline, CDR1 is KGHDR, CDR2 SFDVKD. The V end lost 4 bases, the J end lost 9 bases, and 6 bases lay between the germline ends. As DNA, the CDR3 is TGTGCCACCAGTGAAAGTTTTGAGCAGTTCTTC. Residues: CATSESFEQFF.

The chain is built from TRBV29-1 and TRBJ2-1; no reliable D call. Germline CDR1 reads SQVTM; CDR2 reads ANQGSEA. V was trimmed by 6 bases and J by 4 bases, leaving 13 bases between them. The CDR3 is made up of 13 amino acids. For the CDR3, the DNA is TGCAGCGTGGTTCCGGACGGTTACAATGAGCAGTTCTTC. This translates into CSVVPDGYNEQFF.

This chain connects TRBV7-4 to TRBJ1-1, with D perhaps matching TRBD1 (6 bases). Germline V lookup: CDR1 SGHVT, CDR2 SQSDAQ. V lost 7 bases and J lost 6, with 12 bases in between. The CDR3 is 12 amino acids. The CDR3 coding sequence is TGTGCCAGCATCAACGAGGGGGCTGAAGCTTTCTTT. Translated, it gives CASINEGAEAFF.

The gene calls are TRBV7-3 and TRBJ1-2; D is uncertain. The CDR3 is 15 amino acids. V was clipped by 1 base and J by 0 bases, with 9 bases between them. Germline V gives CDR1 SGHTA, CDR2 FQGTGA. In DNA, the CDR3 is TGTGCCAGCAGCTTAATCGCCGGTGCTAACTATGGCTACACCTTC. Translation: CASSLIAGANYGYTF.

The J gene is TRBJ2-3, the V gene TRBV20-1; 9 positions match TRBD2. Germline V gene lookup returns CDR1 DFQATT and CDR2 SNEGSKA (reference sequence). The CDR3 extends over 15 amino acids. The V gene end was trimmed by 5 bases and the J gene end by 0 bases; junction bases not matched to a gene: 6. CDR3 sequence reads: CSAPLAGISTDTQYF. CDR3 in DNA: TGCAGTGCTCCCCTAGCGGGGATTAGCACAGATACGCAGTATTTT.

The V call is TRBV10-3, the J call TRBJ2-7; D assignment may be TRBD1 or TRBD2 (5 bases each). Germline V gives CDR1 ENHRY, CDR2 SYGVKD. V dropped 0 bases and J dropped 4 bases, with 10 bases sitting between them. The CDR3 covers 14 residues. CDR3 sequence reads: CAISESGPTYEQYF. DNA for the CDR3: TGTGCCATCAGTGAGTCGGGACCTACGTACGAGCAGTACTTC.